These T cell receptor beta chains were read from a single sample in a study of T cells after yellow fever vaccination. TCRdb re-derived calls from the 5' RACE reads in MiXCR, one entry per CDR3 protein. In the table there are 250,000 to 300,000 distinct CDR3 sequences, about 5.2% of which are singletons. This material consisted of CD4+ T cells sorted from PBMCs, taken on the day of the yellow fever booster vaccination. The receptors here all came from a man aged 18 to 35 who received the YFV17D yellow fever vaccine. Each CDR3 is given without its conserved first and last residue. The D gene is left open where the match is weak.

>.|TRBJ2-1|TRBV29-1
SVEAGQNNNEQF
>.|TRBJ2-3|TRBV5-1
ASSYGPGRTDTQY
>TRBD1|TRBJ1-5|TRBV28
ASSLWGQGSNQPQH
>.|TRBJ2-7|TRBV3-1
ASSQQGSYEQY
>.|TRBJ2-5|TRBV7-9
ASSLQRYQETQY
>TRBD2|TRBJ2-5|TRBV2
ASKSGLAGIRETQY
>.|TRBJ2-1|TRBV3-1
ASSRRQQSYNEQF
>TRBD1|TRBJ1-1|TRBV7-2
ASSFPGQGPGAF
>.|TRBJ2-5|TRBV7-2
ASSFAHGETQY
>.|TRBJ1-2|TRBV25-1
ASSELDGDYGYT
>.|TRBJ1-4|TRBV29-1
SVDEGSVLF
>.|TRBJ2-3|TRBV10-3
STSGTALADTQY
>.|TRBJ2-7|TRBV10-3
AISGPQGSEQY
>.|TRBJ1-6|TRBV19
ASKDISYNSPLH
>.|TRBJ1-4|TRBV5-1
ASSPSATAYNEKLF
>.|TRBJ2-3|TRBV30
AWSQLVNTQY
>TRBD2|TRBJ2-3|TRBV4-2
ASSQEMSGGATDTQY
>.|TRBJ1-6|TRBV4-2
ASSQDKGQFNSPLH
>TRBD1|TRBJ2-5|TRBV5-8
ASSSWDRAETQY
>.|TRBJ2-3|TRBV11-2
ASSLKGRAADTQY
>.|TRBJ2-1|TRBV9
ASSPPGLENNEQF
>.|TRBJ1-4|TRBV7-9
ASSPLGQLSTNEKLF
>.|TRBJ1-4|TRBV3-1
ASSHPGTWSEKLF
>.|TRBJ2-1|TRBV19
ASSILAGPINEQF
>.|TRBJ1-1|TRBV20-1
SARDAGAGNTEAF